This TCR beta chain was retrieved from a study of cytomegalovirus exposure and HLA in healthy donors. Study results and caveats: It is likely that the observed cluster of highly shared sequence variants was a sequencing artifact. Several top significant clusters appeared, in a later analysis, to be linked to common viral pathogens. Later analysis showed most CMV-associated TCR beta chains appearing HLA-restricted. Several V segments, TRBV6-2 and TRBV6-3 among them, could not be told apart and were dropped.

Amplification used 60 Vbeta primers and 13 Jbeta primers. The protocol was immunoSEQ multiplex PCR, while the TCRdb copy is restricted to in-frame clones and leaves out a portion. This sample has more than 75,000 clones; around 79% occur once, and the top ten carry roughly 2.5%. The CDR3 totals 17 residues. In germline, CDR1 is LNHDA, CDR2 SQIVND (reference sequence). This clone was recorded a few times. The antigen is not known. Sequence at one end of the junction differs from germline and may be a read error. The sequenced sample was PBMCs. The chain combines TRBV19 with TRBJ2-1; possibly TRBD2 for D (5 bases). This sequence originates from a young man in good health and CMV-seronegative. In DNA form, the CDR3 reads TGTGCCAGTCGTATAGATCGAGGAGGAGAGAAATACAATGAGCAGTTCTTC. The encoded protein is CASRIDRGGEKYNEQFF.